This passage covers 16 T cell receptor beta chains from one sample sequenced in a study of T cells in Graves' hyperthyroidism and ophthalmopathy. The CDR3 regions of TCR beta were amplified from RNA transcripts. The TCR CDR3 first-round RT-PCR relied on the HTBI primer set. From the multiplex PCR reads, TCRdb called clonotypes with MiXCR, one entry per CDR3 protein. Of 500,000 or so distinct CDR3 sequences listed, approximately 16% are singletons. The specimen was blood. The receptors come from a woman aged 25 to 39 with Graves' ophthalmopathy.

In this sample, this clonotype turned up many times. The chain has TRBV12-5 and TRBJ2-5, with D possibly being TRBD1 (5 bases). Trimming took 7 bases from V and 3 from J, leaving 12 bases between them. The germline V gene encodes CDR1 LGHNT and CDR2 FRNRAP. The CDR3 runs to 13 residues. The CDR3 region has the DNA TGTGCTAGTGCCGACGACAGAGAAGAGACCCAGTACTTC. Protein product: CASADDREETQYF.

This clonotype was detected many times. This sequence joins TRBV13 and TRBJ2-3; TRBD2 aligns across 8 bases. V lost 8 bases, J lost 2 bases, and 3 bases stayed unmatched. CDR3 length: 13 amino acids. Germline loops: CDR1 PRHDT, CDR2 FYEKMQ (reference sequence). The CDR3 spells CASSGGNTDTQYF. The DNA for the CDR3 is TGTGCCAGCTCGGGGGGGAACACAGATACGCAGTATTTT.

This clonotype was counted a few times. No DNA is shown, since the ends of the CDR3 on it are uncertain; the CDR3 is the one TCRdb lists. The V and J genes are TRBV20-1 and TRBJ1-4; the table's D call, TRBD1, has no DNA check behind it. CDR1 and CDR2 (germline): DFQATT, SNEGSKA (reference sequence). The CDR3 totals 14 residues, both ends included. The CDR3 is CSARWGGEVKNCFF.

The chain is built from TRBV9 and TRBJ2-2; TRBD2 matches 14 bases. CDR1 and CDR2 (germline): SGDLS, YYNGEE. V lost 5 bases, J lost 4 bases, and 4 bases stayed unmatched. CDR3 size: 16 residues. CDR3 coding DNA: TGTGCCAGCAGGGGACTAGCGGGAGCCACCACCGGGGAGCTGTTTTTT. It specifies CASRGLAGATTGELFF.

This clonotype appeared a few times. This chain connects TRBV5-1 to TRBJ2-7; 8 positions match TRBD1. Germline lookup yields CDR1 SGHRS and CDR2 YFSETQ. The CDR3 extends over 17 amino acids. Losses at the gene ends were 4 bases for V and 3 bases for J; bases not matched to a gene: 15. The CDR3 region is CASSLLGQGAIDYEQYF. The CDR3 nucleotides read TGCGCCAGCAGCCTACTCGGACAGGGCGCTATAGACTACGAGCAGTACTTC.

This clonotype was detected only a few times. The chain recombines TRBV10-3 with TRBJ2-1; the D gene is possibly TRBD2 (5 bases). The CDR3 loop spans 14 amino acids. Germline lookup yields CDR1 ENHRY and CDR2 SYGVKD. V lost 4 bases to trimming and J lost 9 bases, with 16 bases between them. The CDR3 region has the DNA TGTGCCATCAGTGGGACTGCTCGGTCGGGTGAGCAGTTCTTC. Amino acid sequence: CAISGTARSGEQFF.

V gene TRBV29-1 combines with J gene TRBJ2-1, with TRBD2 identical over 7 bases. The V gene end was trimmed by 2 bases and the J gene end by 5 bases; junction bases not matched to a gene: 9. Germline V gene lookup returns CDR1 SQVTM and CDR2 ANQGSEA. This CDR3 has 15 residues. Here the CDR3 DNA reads TGCAGCGTTGAACTGGCAGGGAGGGGAAACAATGAGCAGTTCTTC. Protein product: CSVELAGRGNNEQFF.

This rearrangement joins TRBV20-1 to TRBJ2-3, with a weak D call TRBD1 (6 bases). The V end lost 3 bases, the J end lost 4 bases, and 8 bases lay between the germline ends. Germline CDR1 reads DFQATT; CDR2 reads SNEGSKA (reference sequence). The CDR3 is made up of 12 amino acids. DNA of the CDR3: TGCAGTGCTAGCTACAGGGCAGATACGCAGTATTTT. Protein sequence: CSASYRADTQYF.

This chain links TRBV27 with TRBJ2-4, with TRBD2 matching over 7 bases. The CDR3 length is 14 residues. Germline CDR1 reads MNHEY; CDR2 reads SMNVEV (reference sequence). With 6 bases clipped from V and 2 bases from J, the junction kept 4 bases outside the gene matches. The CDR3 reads CASSSGLTKNIQYF. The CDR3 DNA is TGTGCCAGCAGCTCGGGACTAACCAAAAACATTCAGTACTTC.

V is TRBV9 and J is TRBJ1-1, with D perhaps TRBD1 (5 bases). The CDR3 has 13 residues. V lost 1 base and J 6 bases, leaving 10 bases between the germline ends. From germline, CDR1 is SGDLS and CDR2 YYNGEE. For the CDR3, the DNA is TGTGCCAGCAGCGTATTGGAGGGGTCTGAAGCTTTCTTT. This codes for CASSVLEGSEAFF.

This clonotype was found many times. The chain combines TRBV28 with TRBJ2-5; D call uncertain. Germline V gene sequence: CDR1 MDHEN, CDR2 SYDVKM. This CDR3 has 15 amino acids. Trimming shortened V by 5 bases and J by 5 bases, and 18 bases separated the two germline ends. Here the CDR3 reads CASSTPDAVGETQYF. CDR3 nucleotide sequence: TGTGCCAGCAGTACCCCTGATGCCGTTGGGGAGACCCAGTACTTC.

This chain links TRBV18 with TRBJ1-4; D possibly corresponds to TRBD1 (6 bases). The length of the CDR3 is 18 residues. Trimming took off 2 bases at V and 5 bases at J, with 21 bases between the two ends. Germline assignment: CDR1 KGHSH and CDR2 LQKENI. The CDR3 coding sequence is TGTGCCAGCTCACCAGTAGGGACACGGACATCGGGGAATGAAAAACTGTTTTTT. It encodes CASSPVGTRTSGNEKLFF.

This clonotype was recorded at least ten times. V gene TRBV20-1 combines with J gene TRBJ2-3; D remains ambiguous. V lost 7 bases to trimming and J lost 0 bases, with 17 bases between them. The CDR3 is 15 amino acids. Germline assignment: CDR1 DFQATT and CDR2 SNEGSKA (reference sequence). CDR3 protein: CSVPNSRTSTDTQYF. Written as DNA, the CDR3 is TGCAGTGTACCCAATTCGCGAACTAGCACAGATACGCAGTATTTT.

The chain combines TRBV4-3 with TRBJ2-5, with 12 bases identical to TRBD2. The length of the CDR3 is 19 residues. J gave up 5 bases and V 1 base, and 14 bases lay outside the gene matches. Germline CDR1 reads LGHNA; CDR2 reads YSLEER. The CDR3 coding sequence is TGCGCCAGCAGCCAAGGGGGCGGACTAGCGGGATACGAGAGGGAGACCCAGTACTTC. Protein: CASSQGGGLAGYERETQYF.

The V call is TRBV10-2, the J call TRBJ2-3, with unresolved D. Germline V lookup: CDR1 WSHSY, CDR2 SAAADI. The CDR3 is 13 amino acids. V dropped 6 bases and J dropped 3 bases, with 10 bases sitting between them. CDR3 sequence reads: CASRTPRTDTQYF. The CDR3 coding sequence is TGCGCCAGCAGAACCCCGAGGACAGATACGCAGTATTTT.

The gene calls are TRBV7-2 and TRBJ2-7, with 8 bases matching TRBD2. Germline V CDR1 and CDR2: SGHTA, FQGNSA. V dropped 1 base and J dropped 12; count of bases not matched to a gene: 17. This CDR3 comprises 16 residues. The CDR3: CASSLGGGRPPTGLYF. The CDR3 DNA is TGTGCCAGCAGCTTAGGAGGCGGGAGGCCTCCCACTGGGCTGTACTTC.